This TCR beta chain emerged from a study of T cell responses to AZD1222 COVID-19 vaccine. Study summary: Second-dose groups at about 4 or about 12 weeks were pooled.

Libraries were prepared by immunoSEQ multiplex PCR; TCRdb keeps only in-frame clonotypes and omits some of them. The sample yields approximately 120,000 clones, roughly nine tenths seen once. Germline V gene lookup returns CDR1 MNHEY and CDR2 SMNVEV (reference sequence). The CDR3 totals 17 residues. With 3 bases clipped from V and 3 bases from J, the junction kept 11 bases outside the gene matches. The source was peripheral blood, collected on day 0 of AZD1222 vaccination. This receptor was taken from an adult in good health. J is TRBJ1-2 and V is TRBV27; TRBD1 agrees at 9 bases. As DNA, the CDR3 is TGTGCCAGCAGTTTGTCTTTGGGACAGGGAGTGGACTATGGCTACACCTTC. Its protein is CASSLSLGQGVDYGYTF.